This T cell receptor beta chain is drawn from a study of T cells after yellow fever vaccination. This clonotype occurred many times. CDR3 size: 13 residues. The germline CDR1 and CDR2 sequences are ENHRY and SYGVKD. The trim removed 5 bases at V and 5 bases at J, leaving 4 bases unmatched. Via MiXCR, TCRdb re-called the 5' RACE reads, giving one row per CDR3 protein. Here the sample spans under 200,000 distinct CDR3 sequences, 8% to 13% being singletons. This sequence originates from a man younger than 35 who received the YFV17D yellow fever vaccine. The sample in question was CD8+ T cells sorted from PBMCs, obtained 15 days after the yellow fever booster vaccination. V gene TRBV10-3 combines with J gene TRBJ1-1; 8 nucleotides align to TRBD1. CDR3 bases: TGTGCCATCAGTCGGACAGGGAAGACTGAAGCTTTCTTT. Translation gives CAISRTGKTEAFF.